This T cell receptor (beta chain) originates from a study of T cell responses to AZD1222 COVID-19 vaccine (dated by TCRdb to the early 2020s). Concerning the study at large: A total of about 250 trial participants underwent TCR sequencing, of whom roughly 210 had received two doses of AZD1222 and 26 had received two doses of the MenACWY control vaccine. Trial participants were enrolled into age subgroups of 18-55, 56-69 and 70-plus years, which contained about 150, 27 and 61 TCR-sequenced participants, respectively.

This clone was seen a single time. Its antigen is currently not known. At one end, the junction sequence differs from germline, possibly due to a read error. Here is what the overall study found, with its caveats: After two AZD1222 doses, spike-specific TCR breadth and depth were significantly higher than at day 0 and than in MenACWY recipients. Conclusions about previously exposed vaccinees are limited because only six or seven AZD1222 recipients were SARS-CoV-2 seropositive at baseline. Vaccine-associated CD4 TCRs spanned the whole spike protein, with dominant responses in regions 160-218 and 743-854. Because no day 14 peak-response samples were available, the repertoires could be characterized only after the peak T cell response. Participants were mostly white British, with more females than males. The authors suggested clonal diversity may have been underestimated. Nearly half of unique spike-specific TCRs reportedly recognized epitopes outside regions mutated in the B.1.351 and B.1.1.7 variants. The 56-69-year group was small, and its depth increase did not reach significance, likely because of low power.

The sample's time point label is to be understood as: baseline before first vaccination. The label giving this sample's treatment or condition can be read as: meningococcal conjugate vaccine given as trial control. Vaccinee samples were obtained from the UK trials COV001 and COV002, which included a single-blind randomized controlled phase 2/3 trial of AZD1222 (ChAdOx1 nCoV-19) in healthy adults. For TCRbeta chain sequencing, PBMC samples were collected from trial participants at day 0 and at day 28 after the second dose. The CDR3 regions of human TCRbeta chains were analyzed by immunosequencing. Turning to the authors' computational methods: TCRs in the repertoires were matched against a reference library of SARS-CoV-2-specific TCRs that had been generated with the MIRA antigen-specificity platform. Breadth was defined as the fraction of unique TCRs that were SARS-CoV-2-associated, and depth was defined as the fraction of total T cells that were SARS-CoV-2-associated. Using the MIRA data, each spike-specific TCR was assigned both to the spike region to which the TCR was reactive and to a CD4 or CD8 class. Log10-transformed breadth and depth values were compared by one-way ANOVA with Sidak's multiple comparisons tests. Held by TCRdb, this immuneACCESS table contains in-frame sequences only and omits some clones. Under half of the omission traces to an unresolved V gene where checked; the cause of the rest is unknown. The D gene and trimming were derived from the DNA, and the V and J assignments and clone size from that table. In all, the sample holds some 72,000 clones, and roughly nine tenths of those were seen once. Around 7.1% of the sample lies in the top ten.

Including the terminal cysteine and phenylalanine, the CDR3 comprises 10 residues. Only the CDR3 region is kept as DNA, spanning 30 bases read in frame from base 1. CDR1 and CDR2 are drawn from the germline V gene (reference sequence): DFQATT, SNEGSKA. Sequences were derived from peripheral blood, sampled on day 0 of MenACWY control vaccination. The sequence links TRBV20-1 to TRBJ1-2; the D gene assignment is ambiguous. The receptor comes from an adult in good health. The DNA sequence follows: TGCAGTGCCCCGAATCTTGGCCACACCTTC. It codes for CSAPNLGHTF.